A single sample is the source of the 13 T cell receptor beta chains below, sequenced in a study of patients and donors after allogeneic stem cell transplantation. One entry per CDR3 protein results from TCRdb running MiXCR on the RT-PCR reads. The table records 70,000 or so distinct CDR3 sequences, 26% of them present only once. Sequenced material: blood, either unsorted or a sorted T cell fraction (not recorded which). All receptors derive from a human donor who was either an allogeneic HSCT recipient or a stem cell or donor lymphocyte infusion donor (not recorded which). It is not recorded whose cells these are; they may come from a transplant donor.

Many counts were recorded for this clonotype. V gene TRBV20-1 combines with J gene TRBJ1-4; a possible D gene is TRBD1 (5 bases). Germline assignment: CDR1 DFQATT and CDR2 SNEGSKA (reference sequence). This CDR3 is built from 12 residues. V lost 5 bases and J lost 3, with 7 bases in between. CDR3 bases: TGCAGTGCTCACAGGCCTAATGAAAAACTGTTTTTT. It yields the protein CSAHRPNEKLFF.

This chain joins TRBV6-5 and TRBJ2-1; 10 bases are a match to TRBD2. CDR3 length: 17 amino acids. V trimming: 2 bases; J trimming: 5 bases; junction bases outside the gene matches: 9. Germline V gives CDR1 MNHEY, CDR2 SVGAGI. DNA of the CDR3: TGTGCCAGCAGTTACACGAGGGCTAGCGGGGGAAACAATGAGCAGTTCTTC. It encodes CASSYTRASGGNNEQFF.

The sample holds a few counts of this clonotype. CDR3 nucleotides: TGTGCCAGCAGCTTGCTGGTGAGGACTGAAGCTTTCTTT. Its protein is CASSLLVRTEAFF. This sequence joins TRBV5-6 and TRBJ1-1; unclear D gene. Germline-derived CDR1 and CDR2 are SGHDT and YYEEEE. V lost 1 base, J lost 5 bases, and 9 bases lay in between. CDR3 length: 13 amino acids.

This clonotype was observed a handful of times. The gene calls are TRBV12-3 or TRBV12-4 and TRBJ1-1, with D unresolved. V was shortened by 6 bases and J by 1 base, with 9 bases between the two germline ends. The CDR3 totals 13 residues. The CDR3 loop is CASRRQQNTEAFF. The CDR3 DNA is TGTGCCAGCAGGCGCCAGCAGAACACTGAAGCTTTCTTT.

This clonotype has a handful of counts. The V and J genes are TRBV2 and TRBJ2-7; D possibly corresponds to TRBD2 (7 bases). Trimming removed 8 bases at V and 2 bases at J, with 13 bases between. Germline V gene sequence: CDR1 SNHLY, CDR2 FYNNEI. The CDR3 is 13 residues long. The DNA of the CDR3 is TGTGCCAGCTCCTCGGGGGGCACCTACGAGCAGTACTTC. It specifies CASSSGGTYEQYF.

CDR3 DNA sequence: TGTGCCAGTAGTATAGATAGTTTATTCACCGGGGAGCTGTTTTTT. This encodes CASSIDSLFTGELFF. The chain uses TRBV19 and TRBJ2-2; the D is unclear. The CDR3 has 15 amino acids. Germline V gene sequence: CDR1 LNHDA, CDR2 SQIVND (reference sequence). The ends were cut back, 0 bases at V and 4 bases at J, with 9 bases in the middle.

This rearrangement joins TRBV21-1 to TRBJ2-4. TRBV21-1 is given as a pseudogene. This CDR3 is 14 amino acids long. Here the CDR3 DNA reads TGTGCCAGCAGCTACACGAGTCGAGGAAACATTCAGTACTTC. Protein product: CASSYTSRGNIQYF.

This clonotype was counted at least ten times. This chain joins TRBV9 and TRBJ2-5; 8 nucleotides match TRBD2. With 2 bases clipped from V and 1 base from J, the junction kept 4 bases outside the gene matches. Per the germline V gene, CDR1 is SGDLS and CDR2 is YYNGEE. CDR3 length equals 15 residues. CDR3 loop: CASSVGLAVQETQYF. CDR3 coding DNA: TGTGCCAGCAGCGTCGGACTAGCAGTCCAAGAGACCCAGTACTTC.

The chain joins TRBV15 to TRBJ2-4; D is unresolved. The CDR3 runs to 16 residues. With 0 bases removed from V and 0 bases from J, the gap between germline ends came to 9 bases. CDR1 LNHNV and CDR2 YYDKDF come from the germline V gene (reference sequence). The CDR3 region is CATSRERVRAKNIQYF. The CDR3 DNA follows: TGTGCCACCAGCAGAGAGCGAGTACGAGCCAAAAACATTCAGTACTTC.

This clonotype was seen more than once but under ten times. V gene TRBV6-1 combines with J gene TRBJ1-2, with D hard to call. CDR3 length equals 15 residues. Trimming pared 3 bases from V and 1 base from J, leaving 12 bases between. Looked up from germline, CDR1 is MNHNS and CDR2 is SASEGT. CDR3 sequence (DNA): TGTGCCAGCAGTGAGTCGGGCAGATATAACTATGGCTACACCTTC. Translation gives CASSESGRYNYGYTF.

V gene TRBV4-2 combines with J gene TRBJ2-7; no clear D. This CDR3 comprises 15 residues. Germline assignment: CDR1 LGHNA and CDR2 YNFKEQ. The germline V and J ends were trimmed by 0 bases and 0 bases, with 9 bases remaining between them. This CDR3 reads CASSQDEQISYEQYF. The CDR3 DNA sequence: TGTGCCAGCAGCCAAGATGAGCAGATCTCCTACGAGCAGTACTTC.

The V call is TRBV29-1, the J call TRBJ2-2; a weak D match, TRBD1 (6 bases). The V end was cut by 2 bases, the J end by 6 bases, with 19 bases between. CDR3 size: 16 residues. Germline V gene lookup returns CDR1 SQVTM and CDR2 ANQGSEA. In DNA form, the CDR3 reads TGCAGCGTTGAATTCATGGGACACCCTAGCCCCGGGGAGCTGTTTTTT. Translated: CSVEFMGHPSPGELFF.

The chain joins TRBV10-2 to TRBJ2-5; D is ambiguous. Germline lookup yields CDR1 WSHSY and CDR2 SAAADI. This CDR3 has 11 amino acids. The V and J ends lost 6 bases and 4 bases respectively, with 6 bases between them. CDR3 sequence: CASRGRETQYF. Written as DNA, the CDR3 is TGCGCCAGCAGGGGCCGAGAGACCCAGTACTTC.